The rows below give T cell receptor beta chains drawn from one sample of a study of Ad26.COV2.S vaccination and SARS-CoV-2 variants. Only in-frame clones appear in the TCRdb table, and some are missing; sequencing was by immunoSEQ multiplex PCR. The sample holds roughly 330,000 clones, roughly nine tenths seen once. Source: peripheral blood, taken in a trial of Ad26.COV2.S vaccine versus placebo. The receptors stem from a person between 18 and 65 years old who received the Ad26.COV2.S COVID-19 vaccine or a placebo. The CDR3 runs from the conserved cysteine through the conserved F or W. The D gene is left open where the match is weak. Rows give clone size only sometimes, using once, few, many, or a class for an expanded clone.

cdr3_aa,cdr3_nt,clone_size,d_call,j_call,v_call
CAGTRGTNTGELFF,TGTGCCGGAACCAGGGGGACGAACACCGGGGAGCTGTTTTTT,-,TRBD1,TRBJ2-2,TRBV5-4
CAWSLPNSPLHF,TGTGCCTGGAGTCTCCCTAATTCACCCCTCCACTTT,once,-,TRBJ1-6,TRBV30
CASSRTGNPGDTQYF,TGTGCCAGCAGCCGCACAGGGAACCCTGGAGATACGCAGTATTTT,-,-,TRBJ2-3,TRBV14
CASSVMALGDTQYF,TGTGCCAGCAGTGTTATGGCTCTTGGAGATACGCAGTATTTT,-,-,TRBJ2-3,TRBV2
CASSPLPKQGALAEAFF,TGTGCCAGCTCACCACTCCCCAAACAGGGGGCCCTGGCTGAAGCTTTCTTT,-,TRBD1,TRBJ1-1,TRBV18
CASSLDREVVAFF,TGTGCCAGCAGCTTGGATAGGGAGGTGGTAGCTTTCTTT,-,-,TRBJ1-1,TRBV7-9
CASSLGETQYF,TGTGCCAGCAGCTTAGGGGAGACCCAGTACTTC,-,-,TRBJ2-5,TRBV28
CASSLTRNEQFF,TGTGCCAGCAGCTTAACGAGGAATGAGCAGTTCTTC,-,-,TRBJ2-1,TRBV7-9
CASSERGLGGYTF,TGTGCCAGCAGTGAACGGGGCTTGGGTGGCTACACCTTC,-,-,TRBJ1-2,TRBV2
CASSTLRGRDTGELFF,TGTGCCAGTAGTACACTCAGGGGGCGCGACACCGGGGAGCTGTTTTTT,-,TRBD1,TRBJ2-2,TRBV19
CASSPPDVIAKNIQYF,TGTGCCAGCAGCCCCCCGGACGTAATAGCCAAAAACATTCAGTACTTC,once,-,TRBJ2-4,TRBV7-9
CASSLPDRGLYGYTF,TGTGCCAGCAGCTTACCGGACAGGGGGCTGTATGGCTACACCTTC,-,TRBD1,TRBJ1-2,TRBV7-9
CASSQDLGQGNQPQHF,TGCGCCAGCAGCCAAGATCTGGGACAGGGTAATCAGCCCCAGCATTTT,few,TRBD1,TRBJ1-5,TRBV4-3
CASSRRETGQETQYF,TGTGCCAGCAGTCGTAGGGAGACAGGCCAAGAGACCCAGTACTTC,once,-,TRBJ2-5,TRBV6-5
CATSRDKIPNGETQYF,TGTGCCACCAGCAGAGATAAAATACCCAACGGGGAGACCCAGTACTTC,-,-,TRBJ2-5,TRBV15
CASSQQVGNTGELFF,TGCGCCAGCAGCCAGCAAGTCGGAAACACCGGGGAGCTGTTTTTT,-,-,TRBJ2-2,TRBV4-3
CSALQGYEQFF,TGCAGTGCTCTCCAGGGGTATGAGCAGTTCTTC,-,-,TRBJ2-1,TRBV20-1
CASSFRDSSYEQYF,TGTGCCAGCAGCTTCCGGGACAGCTCCTACGAGCAGTACTTC,-,TRBD1,TRBJ2-7,TRBV7-2
CASSLFKAGELFF,TGTGCCAGCAGCTTGTTTAAGGCCGGGGAGCTGTTTTTT,-,-,TRBJ2-2,TRBV5-6
CAISVQSRPGETQYF,TGTGCCATCAGTGTACAGTCACGCCCGGGAGAGACCCAGTACTTC,-,-,TRBJ2-5,TRBV10-3
CASSTRDRGNEKLFF,TGCGCCAGCAGCACCCGGGACAGGGGGAATGAAAAACTGTTTTTT,-,TRBD1,TRBJ1-4,TRBV4-1
CASSSGTDGNTIYF,TGTGCCAGCAGTTCCGGGACAGATGGAAACACCATATATTTT,-,TRBD1,TRBJ1-3,TRBV5-4
CASSLGGARYNEQFF,TGTGCCAGCAGCTTAGGGGGGGCGAGGTACAATGAGCAGTTCTTC,-,-,TRBJ2-1,TRBV7-9
CASSLDVWGDTYNEQFF,TGTGCCAGCAGCTTAGACGTTTGGGGCGATACCTACAATGAGCAGTTCTTC,-,-,TRBJ2-1,TRBV7-2
CATSERGEDYEQFF,TGTGCCACCAGTGAACGGGGGGAGGACTATGAGCAGTTCTTC,once,TRBD2,TRBJ2-1,TRBV24-1
CASSKFQGAGNQPQHF,TGTGCCAGCAGCAAGTTTCAGGGGGCAGGCAATCAGCCCCAGCATTTT,-,-,TRBJ1-5,TRBV21-1
CASSLIHNNEQFF,TGCGCCAGCAGCTTAATTCACAACAATGAGCAGTTCTTC,-,-,TRBJ2-1,TRBV5-1
CASKPGLPNSPLHF,TGTGCCAGCAAGCCGGGGCTACCAAATTCACCCCTCCACTTT,-,-,TRBJ1-6,TRBV19
CASIERATMNTEAFF,TGTGCCAGCATTGAGAGGGCGACCATGAACACTGAAGCTTTCTTT,-,-,TRBJ1-1,TRBV7-9
CASRGQGTYEQYF,TGTGCCAGCAGGGGACAGGGCACCTACGAGCAGTACTTC,-,TRBD1,TRBJ2-7,TRBV7-2
CASSLGMDRGRGDTEAFF,TGTGCCAGCAGCTTAGGTATGGACAGGGGGCGCGGTGACACTGAAGCTTTCTTT,-,TRBD1,TRBJ1-1,TRBV7-9
CASSYRQGVNTGELFF,TGTGCCAGCAGTTACAGACAGGGAGTGAACACCGGGGAGCTGTTTTTT,-,TRBD1,TRBJ2-2,TRBV6-6
CASHRTGSFNQPQHF,TGTGCCAGCCACAGGACAGGGAGTTTCAATCAGCCCCAGCATTTT,-,TRBD1,TRBJ1-5,TRBV28
CASSKRDRGRNTEAFF,TGTGCCAGCAGCAAACGGGACAGGGGGCGGAACACTGAAGCTTTCTTT,-,TRBD1,TRBJ1-1,TRBV7-9
CAISSRRGPPRPGNTIYF,TGTGCCATCAGTTCCAGAAGGGGACCCCCTAGGCCTGGAAACACCATATATTTT,-,-,TRBJ1-3,TRBV10-3
CASRVTPRHIQYF,TGTGCCAGCAGAGTCACCCCTAGGCACATTCAGTACTTC,-,-,TRBJ2-4,TRBV2
CASSVGPPGMEAKNIQYF,TGTGCCAGCAGCGTAGGGCCCCCTGGAATGGAAGCCAAAAACATTCAGTACTTC,-,-,TRBJ2-4,TRBV9
CASSEGQLYGYTF,TGTGCCAGCAGTGAAGGTCAGCTCTATGGCTACACCTTC,-,-,TRBJ1-2,TRBV2
CASSFGSSETQYF,TGTGCCAGCAGCTTTGGTTCATCAGAGACCCAGTACTTC,-,-,TRBJ2-5,TRBV11-2
CASSPRFGQGDPYEQYF,TGTGCCAGCAGCCCCCGCTTCGGACAGGGGGACCCCTACGAGCAGTACTTC,-,TRBD1,TRBJ2-7,TRBV7-2
CASSMGQLNTEAFF,TGTGCCAGTAGTATGGGGCAGCTGAACACTGAAGCTTTCTTT,-,-,TRBJ1-1,TRBV19
CASSQEPSPTNEKLFF,TGCGCCAGCAGCCAAGAGCCCTCTCCAACTAATGAAAAACTGTTTTTT,-,-,TRBJ1-4,TRBV4-1
CASSQGTGISETQYF,TGCGCCAGCAGCCAAGGAACAGGGATAAGCGAGACCCAGTACTTC,-,-,TRBJ2-5,TRBV4-3
CASSPKGRGYTF,TGTGCCAGCAGCCCGAAGGGTAGGGGCTACACCTTC,-,-,TRBJ1-2,TRBV27
CASSQTGQGYGYTF,TGTGCCAGCAGCCAGACCGGACAGGGGTATGGCTACACCTTC,once,TRBD1,TRBJ1-2,TRBV5-6
CASSVQGNTGELFF,TGTGCCAGCAGTGTTCAGGGAAACACCGGGGAGCTGTTTTTT,-,-,TRBJ2-2,TRBV2
CASSPTGFTDTEAFF,TGTGCCAGCAGTCCGACAGGGTTTACTGACACTGAAGCTTTCTTT,-,TRBD1,TRBJ1-1,TRBV28
CASSKDRDTEAFF,TGTGCCAGCAGCAAAGACAGGGACACTGAAGCTTTCTTT,once,TRBD1,TRBJ1-1,TRBV6-5
CASSEPGQAHYEQYF,TGTGCCAGCAGCGAACCGGGACAGGCGCACTACGAGCAGTACTTC,-,TRBD1,TRBJ2-7,TRBV9
CASSSDRGVGNTEAFF,TGTGCCAGTAGTTCGGACAGGGGGGTAGGGAACACTGAAGCTTTCTTT,-,TRBD1,TRBJ1-1,TRBV19
CASTSDLDDQPQHF,TGCGCCAGCACTAGCGACTTGGACGATCAGCCCCAGCATTTT,-,-,TRBJ1-5,TRBV10-2
CASSDPYNEQFF,TGCGCCAGCAGTGATCCTTACAATGAGCAGTTCTTC,-,-,TRBJ2-1,TRBV10-2
CASSELGDTSTDTQYF,TGCGCCAGCAGTGAGTTGGGGGATACTAGCACAGATACGCAGTATTTT,-,-,TRBJ2-3,TRBV10-1
CASSPSSEAFF,TGTGCCAGCAGTCCCTCGAGTGAAGCTTTCTTT,-,-,TRBJ1-1,TRBV28